The clone carrying this T cell receptor beta chain was observed at least ten times. Its cognate antigen is unknown. Mismatch with germline at one junction end may stem from a read error. A marrow graft followed busulfan-fludarabine conditioning, with cyclophosphamide on days +3 and +4. This record comes from a study of T cells after posttransplantation cyclophosphamide. Study-wide results and limits: Later blood repertoires were often dominated by clones from the donor CD8+ memory compartment. Skin or GI-infiltrating T cells shared few TRB sequences with blood.

Measured with immunoSEQ multiplex PCR; TCRdb has only the in-frame clones, and not every one. This sample has some 15,000 clones, each found more than once. The sequencing here drew on PBMCs, taken after allogeneic stem cell transplant with posttransplant cyclophosphamide. The source is a female patient aged 40 to 50 who received an allogeneic stem cell transplant from an unrelated donor, was CMV-positive, and had acute GVHD only. The T cells may come from the graft donor.

CDR3 residues: CATSGTANSGNTIYF. DNA for the CDR3: TGTGCCACCAGTGGGACAGCAAACTCTGGAAACACCATATATTTT. The J gene is TRBJ1-3, the V gene TRBV2; 7 bases line up with TRBD1. Per germline, CDR1 SNHLY and CDR2 FYNNEI. CDR3 size: 15 residues.